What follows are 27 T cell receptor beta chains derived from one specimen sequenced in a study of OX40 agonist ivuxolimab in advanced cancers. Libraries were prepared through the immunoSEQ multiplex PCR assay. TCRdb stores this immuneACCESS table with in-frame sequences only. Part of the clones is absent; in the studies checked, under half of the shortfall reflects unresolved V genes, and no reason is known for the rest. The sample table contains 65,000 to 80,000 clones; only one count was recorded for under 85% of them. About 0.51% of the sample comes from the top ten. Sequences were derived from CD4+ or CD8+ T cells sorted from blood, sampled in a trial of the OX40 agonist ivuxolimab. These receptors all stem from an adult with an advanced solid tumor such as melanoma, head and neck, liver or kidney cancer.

The chain's CDR3 is CASSEQDRNTEAFF. Written as DNA, the CDR3 is TGTGCCAGCAGTGAACAGGACCGGAACACTGAAGCTTTCTTT. This chain uses TRBV2 with TRBJ1-1; D is unresolved. This CDR3 spans 14 amino acids. The V end was cut by 2 bases, the J end by 1 base, with 8 bases between. CDR1 is SNHLY, CDR2 FYNNEI, per germline.

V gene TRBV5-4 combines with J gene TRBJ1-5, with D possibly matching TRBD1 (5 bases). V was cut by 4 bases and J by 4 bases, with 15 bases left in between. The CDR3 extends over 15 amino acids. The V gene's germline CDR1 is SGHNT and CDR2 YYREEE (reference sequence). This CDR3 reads CASSARGDLNQPQHF. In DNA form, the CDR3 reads TGTGCCAGCAGCGCCAGAGGGGACCTGAATCAGCCCCAGCATTTT.

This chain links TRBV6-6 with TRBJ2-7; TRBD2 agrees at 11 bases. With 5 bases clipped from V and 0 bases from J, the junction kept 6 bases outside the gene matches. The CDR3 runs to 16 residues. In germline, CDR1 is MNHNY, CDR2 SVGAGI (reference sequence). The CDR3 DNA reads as TGTGCCAGCAGTACCAGTACTAGCGGGAGCTCCTACGAGCAGTACTTC. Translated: CASSTSTSGSSYEQYF.

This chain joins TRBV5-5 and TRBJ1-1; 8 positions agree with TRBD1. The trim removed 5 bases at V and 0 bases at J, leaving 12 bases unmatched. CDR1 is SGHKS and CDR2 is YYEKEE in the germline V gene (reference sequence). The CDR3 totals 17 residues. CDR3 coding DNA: TGTGCCAGCAGATTCTCCGGGACAGGATCCTTGAACACTGAAGCTTTCTTT. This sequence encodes CASRFSGTGSLNTEAFF.

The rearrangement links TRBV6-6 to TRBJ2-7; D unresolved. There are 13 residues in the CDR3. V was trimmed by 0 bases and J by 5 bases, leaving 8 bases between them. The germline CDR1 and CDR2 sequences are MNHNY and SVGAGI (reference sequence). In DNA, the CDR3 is TGTGCCAGCAGTTACTCGGAAAGCAACGAGCAGTACTTC. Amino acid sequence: CASSYSESNEQYF.

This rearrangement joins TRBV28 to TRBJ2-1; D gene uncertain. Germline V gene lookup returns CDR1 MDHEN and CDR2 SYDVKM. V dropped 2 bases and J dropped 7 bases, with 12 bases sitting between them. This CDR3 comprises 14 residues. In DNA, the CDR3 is TGTGCCAGCAGTTTAGCATACCAAAGGAATGAGCAGTTCTTC. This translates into CASSLAYQRNEQFF.

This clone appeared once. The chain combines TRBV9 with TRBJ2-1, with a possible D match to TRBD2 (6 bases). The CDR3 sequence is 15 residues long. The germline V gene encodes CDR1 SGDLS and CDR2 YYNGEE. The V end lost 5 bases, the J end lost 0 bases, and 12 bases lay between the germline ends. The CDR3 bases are TGTGCCAGCAGTTCCGGGAGCGGCTCCTACAATGAGCAGTTCTTC. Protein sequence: CASSSGSGSYNEQFF.

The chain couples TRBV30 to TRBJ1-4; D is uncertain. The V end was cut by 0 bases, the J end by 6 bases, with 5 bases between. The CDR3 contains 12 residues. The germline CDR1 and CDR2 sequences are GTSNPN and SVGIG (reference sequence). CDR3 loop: CAWSVAYEKLFF. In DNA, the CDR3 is TGTGCCTGGAGTGTAGCCTATGAAAAACTGTTTTTT.

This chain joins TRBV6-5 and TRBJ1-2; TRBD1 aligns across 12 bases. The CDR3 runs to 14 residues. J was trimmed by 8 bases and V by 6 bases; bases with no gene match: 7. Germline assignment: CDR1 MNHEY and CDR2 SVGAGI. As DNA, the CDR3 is TGTGCCAGCAGCTCGGGACAGGGGGCATTCGGCTACACCTTC. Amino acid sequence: CASSSGQGAFGYTF.

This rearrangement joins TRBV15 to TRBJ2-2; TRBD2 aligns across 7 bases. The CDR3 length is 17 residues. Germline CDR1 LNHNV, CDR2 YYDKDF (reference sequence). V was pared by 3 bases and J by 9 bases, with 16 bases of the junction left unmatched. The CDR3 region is CATSRVSGTTSRRELFF. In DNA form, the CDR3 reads TGTGCCACCAGCAGGGTTTCCGGGACTACGTCAAGAAGGGAGCTGTTTTTT. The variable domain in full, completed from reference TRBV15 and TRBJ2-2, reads DAMVIQNPRYQVTQFGKPVTLSCSQTLNHNVMYWYQQKSSQAPKLLFHYYDKDFNNEADTPDNFQSRRPNTSFCFLDIRSPGLGDTAMYLCATSRVSGTTSRRELFFGEGSRLTVL.

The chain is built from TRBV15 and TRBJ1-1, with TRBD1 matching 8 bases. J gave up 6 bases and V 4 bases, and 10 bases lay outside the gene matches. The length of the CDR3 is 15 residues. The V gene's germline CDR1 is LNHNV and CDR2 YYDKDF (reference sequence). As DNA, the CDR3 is TGTGCCACCAGCACCCGGACAGGGTCGAATTCTGAAGCTTTCTTT. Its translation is CATSTRTGSNSEAFF.

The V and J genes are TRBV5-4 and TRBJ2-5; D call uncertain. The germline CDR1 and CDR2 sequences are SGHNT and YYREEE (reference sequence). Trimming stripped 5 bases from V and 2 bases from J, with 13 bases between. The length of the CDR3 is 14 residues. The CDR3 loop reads CASSLMKSQETQYF. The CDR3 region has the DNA TGTGCCAGCAGTCTGATGAAGTCACAAGAGACCCAGTACTTC.

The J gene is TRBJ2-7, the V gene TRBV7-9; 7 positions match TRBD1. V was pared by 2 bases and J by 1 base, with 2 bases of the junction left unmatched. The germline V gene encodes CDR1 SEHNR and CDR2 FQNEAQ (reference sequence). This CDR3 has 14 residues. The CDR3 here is CASSLSGQSYEQYF. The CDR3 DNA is TGTGCCAGCAGCTTATCGGGACAGTCCTACGAGCAGTACTTC. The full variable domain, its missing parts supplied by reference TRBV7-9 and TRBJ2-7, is DTGVSQNPRHKITKRGQNVTFRCDPISEHNRLYWYRQTLGQGPEFLTYFQNEAQLEKSRLLSDRFSAERPKGSFSTLEIQRTEQGDSAMYLCASSLSGQSYEQYFGPGTRLTVT.

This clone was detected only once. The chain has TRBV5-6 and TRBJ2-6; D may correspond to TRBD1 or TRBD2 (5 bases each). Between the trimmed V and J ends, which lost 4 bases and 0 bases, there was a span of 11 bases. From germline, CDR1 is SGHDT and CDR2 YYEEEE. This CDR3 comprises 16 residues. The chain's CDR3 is CASSRDASSGANVLTF. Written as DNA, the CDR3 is TGTGCCAGCAGCCGGGACGCCAGCTCTGGGGCCAACGTCCTGACTTTC.

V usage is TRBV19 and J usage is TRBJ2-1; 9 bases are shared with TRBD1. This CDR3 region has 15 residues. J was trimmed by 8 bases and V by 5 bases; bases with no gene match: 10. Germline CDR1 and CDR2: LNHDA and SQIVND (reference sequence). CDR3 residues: CASSPRRDRVDEQFF. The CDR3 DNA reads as TGTGCCAGTAGTCCGCGCCGGGACAGGGTCGATGAGCAGTTCTTC. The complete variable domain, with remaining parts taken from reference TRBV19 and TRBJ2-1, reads DGGITQSPKYLFRKEGQNVTLSCEQNLNHDAMYWYRQDPGQGLRLIYYSQIVNDFQKGDIAEGYSVSREKKESFPLTVTSAQKNPTAFYLCASSPRRDRVDEQFFGPGTRLTVL.

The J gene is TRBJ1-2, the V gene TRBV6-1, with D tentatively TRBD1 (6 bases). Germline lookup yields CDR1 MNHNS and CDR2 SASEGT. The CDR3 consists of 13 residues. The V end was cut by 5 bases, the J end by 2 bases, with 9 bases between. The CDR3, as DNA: TGTGCCAGCAGTTTCACAGGGAACTATGGCTACACCTTC. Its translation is CASSFTGNYGYTF.

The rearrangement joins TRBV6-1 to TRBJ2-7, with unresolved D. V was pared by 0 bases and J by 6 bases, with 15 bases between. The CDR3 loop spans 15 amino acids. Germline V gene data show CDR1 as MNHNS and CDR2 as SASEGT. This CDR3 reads CASSEAKGIIGEQYF. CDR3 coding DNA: TGTGCCAGCAGTGAAGCCAAAGGGATCATCGGCGAGCAGTACTTC.

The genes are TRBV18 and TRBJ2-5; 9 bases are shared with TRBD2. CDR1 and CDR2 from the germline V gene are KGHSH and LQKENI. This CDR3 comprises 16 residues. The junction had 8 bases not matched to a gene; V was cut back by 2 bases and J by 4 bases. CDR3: CASSPYSGRSGETQYF. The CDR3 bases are TGTGCCAGCTCACCATATAGCGGGAGATCTGGAGAGACCCAGTACTTC.

CDR3 nucleotides: TGTGCCAGCAGCTTACAACCAACCGCGGAGACCCAGTACTTC. Amino acids: CASSLQPTAETQYF. The gene calls are TRBV7-2 and TRBJ2-5; D gene uncertain. This CDR3 has 14 residues. Germline CDR1 is SGHTA and CDR2 is FQGNSA. V dropped 2 bases and J dropped 5 bases, with 12 bases sitting between them.

The CDR3 here is CASSPGRLLTGNTIYF. The CDR3 nucleotides read TGTGCCAGCAGCCCTGGACGACTCCTCACTGGAAACACCATATATTTT. The chain recombines TRBV11-1 with TRBJ1-3; D is unresolved. The CDR3 has 16 amino acids. Per the germline V gene, CDR1 is SGHAT and CDR2 is FQDESV (reference sequence). V lost 5 bases and J lost 2, with 16 bases in between.

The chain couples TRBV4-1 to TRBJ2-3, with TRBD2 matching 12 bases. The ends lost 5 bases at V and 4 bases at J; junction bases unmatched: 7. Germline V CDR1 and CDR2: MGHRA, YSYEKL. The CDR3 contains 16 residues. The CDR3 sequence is CASSNKRTSGADTQYF. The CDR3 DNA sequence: TGCGCCAGCAGCAATAAAAGGACTAGCGGGGCAGATACGCAGTATTTT.

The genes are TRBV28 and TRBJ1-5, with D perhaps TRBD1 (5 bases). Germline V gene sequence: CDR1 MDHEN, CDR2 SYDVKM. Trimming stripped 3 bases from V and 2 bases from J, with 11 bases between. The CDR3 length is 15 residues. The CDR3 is CASSFPGGGNQPQHF. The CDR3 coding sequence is TGTGCCAGCAGTTTCCCGGGGGGGGGCAATCAGCCCCAGCATTTT.

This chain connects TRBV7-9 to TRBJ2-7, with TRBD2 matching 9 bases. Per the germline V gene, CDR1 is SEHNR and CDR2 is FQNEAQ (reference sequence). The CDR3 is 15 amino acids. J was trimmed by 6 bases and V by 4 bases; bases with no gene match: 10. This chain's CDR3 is CASSSEGLAGPEQYF. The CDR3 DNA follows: TGTGCCAGCAGCTCCGAAGGCCTAGCGGGACCCGAGCAGTACTTC.

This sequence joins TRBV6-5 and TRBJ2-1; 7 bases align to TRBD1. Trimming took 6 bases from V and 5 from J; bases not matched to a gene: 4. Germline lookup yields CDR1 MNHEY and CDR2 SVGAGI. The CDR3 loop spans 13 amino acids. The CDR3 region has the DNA TGTGCCAGCAGAAAGGACAGGAACAATGAGCAGTTCTTC. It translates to CASRKDRNNEQFF.

This CDR3 is CASSPGSRVLPNTEAFF. The DNA for the CDR3 is TGTGCCAGCAGTCCCGGGTCCCGGGTCCTACCCAACACTGAAGCTTTCTTT. J is TRBJ1-1 and V is TRBV28; D gene unclear. CDR1 is MDHEN and CDR2 is SYDVKM in the germline V gene. Deletions cut 5 bases from V and 2 bases from J, with 21 bases between. The CDR3 covers 17 residues.

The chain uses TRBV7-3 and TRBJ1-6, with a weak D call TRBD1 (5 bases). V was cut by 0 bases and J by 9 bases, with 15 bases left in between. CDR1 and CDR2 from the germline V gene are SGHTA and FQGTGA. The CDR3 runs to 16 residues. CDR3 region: CASSLTEGGAGSPLHF. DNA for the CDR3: TGTGCCAGCAGCTTAACAGAGGGAGGGGCGGGTTCACCCCTCCACTTT.

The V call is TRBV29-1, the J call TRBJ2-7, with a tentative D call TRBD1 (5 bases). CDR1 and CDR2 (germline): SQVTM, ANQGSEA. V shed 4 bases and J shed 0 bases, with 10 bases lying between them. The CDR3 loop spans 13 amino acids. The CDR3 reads CSVGTGASYEQYF. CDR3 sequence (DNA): TGCAGCGTTGGTACAGGCGCCTCCTACGAGCAGTACTTC.